One and the same sample provided the 9 T cell receptor beta chains below, sequenced in a study of blood T cell repertoires in COVID-19. The repertoire was sequenced with immunoSEQ multiplex PCR; TCRdb's copy has only in-frame clones and lacks some. Altogether about 220,000 clones are present, over 75% being singletons, with the ten largest covering under 3.5%. Sequenced: PBMCs or T cells enriched from blood (not recorded which). All receptors come from a woman aged 55-70 years who had recovered from COVID-19.

In this sample, this clone turned up a few times. The chain carries TRBV18 and TRBJ2-2, with 9 bases aligning to TRBD1. Trimming took 3 bases from V and 4 from J; bases not matched to a gene: 12. The CDR3 is 18 residues long. Looked up from germline, CDR1 is KGHSH and CDR2 is LQKENI. CDR3 DNA sequence: TGTGCCAGCTCACCCCCCTCACAGGGGGCTAAAGGCACCGGGGAGCTGTTTTTT. Amino acid sequence: CASSPPSQGAKGTGELFF.

This rearrangement joins TRBV6-2 or TRBV6-3 to TRBJ1-2, with D maybe TRBD1 (5 bases). Deletions cut 5 bases from V and 4 bases from J, with 11 bases between. The CDR3 runs 13 residues. Germline loops: CDR1 MNHEY, CDR2 SVGEGT. As DNA, the CDR3 is TGTGCCAGCAGTCCATCCGGGGGCTATGGCTACACCTTC. It yields the protein CASSPSGGYGYTF.

This clone was counted a few times. The gene calls are TRBV11-2 and TRBJ2-4; D is unresolved. Germline V gene sequence: CDR1 SGHAT, CDR2 FQNNGV. The CDR3 consists of 12 residues. V was clipped by 1 base and J by 5 bases, with 3 bases between them. The CDR3 spells CASSLGENIQYF. The CDR3 DNA follows: TGTGCCAGCAGCTTAGGAGAAAACATTCAGTACTTC. Filled out from reference TRBV11-2 and TRBJ2-4, the complete variable domain reads EAGVAQSPRYKIIEKRQSVAFWCNPISGHATLYWYQQILGQGPKLLIQFQNNGVVDDSQLPKDRFSAERLKGVDSTLKIQPAKLEDSAVYLCASSLGENIQYFGAGTRLSVL.

This clone was recorded a few times. This chain uses TRBV14 with TRBJ2-2, with D unclear. Germline V gene sequence: CDR1 SGHDN, CDR2 FVKESK. Trimming removed 5 bases from V and 7 bases from J, with 11 bases in between. The length of the CDR3 is 13 residues. The CDR3 DNA reads TGTGCCAGCAGCTCCGAGGCTCTCGGGGAGCTGTTTTTT. Protein sequence: CASSSEALGELFF.

This chain links TRBV4-2 with TRBJ2-1; 8 bases are shared with TRBD2. Losses at the gene ends were 0 bases for V and 1 base for J; bases not matched to a gene: 2. The CDR3 runs 16 residues. From germline, CDR1 is LGHNA and CDR2 YNFKEQ. The DNA of the CDR3 is TGTGCCAGCAGCCAAGAAGGGACTAGGTCCTACAATGAGCAGTTCTTC. Its translation is CASSQEGTRSYNEQFF.

The rearrangement joins TRBV19 to TRBJ1-1; D unclear. This CDR3 comprises 13 residues. Trimming removed 3 bases from V and 8 bases from J, with 13 bases in between. CDR1 LNHDA and CDR2 SQIVND come from the germline V gene (reference sequence). CDR3 protein: CASSIPHGGEAFF. DNA of the CDR3: TGTGCCAGTAGTATCCCCCACGGAGGGGAAGCTTTCTTT.

This chain joins TRBV5-1 and TRBJ2-5, with 12 bases identical to TRBD2. Germline-derived CDR1 and CDR2 are SGHRS and YFSETQ. Trimming took 8 bases from V and 5 from J; bases not matched to a gene: 13. This CDR3 is built from 16 residues. CDR3 loop: CASSSGRAPQRETQYF. Here the CDR3 DNA reads TGCGCCAGTTCTAGCGGGAGGGCCCCCCAAAGGGAGACCCAGTACTTC.

This chain links TRBV20-1 with TRBJ1-2; no firm D call. CDR3 length equals 13 residues. CDR1 and CDR2 (germline): DFQATT, SNEGSKA (reference sequence). V lost 3 bases to trimming and J lost 3 bases, with 11 bases between them. In DNA form, the CDR3 reads TGCAGTGCTAGTCTTGCGGTTGACTATGGCTACACCTTC. Residues: CSASLAVDYGYTF.

The chain recombines TRBV9 with TRBJ2-3; 9 bases are a match to TRBD2. The J segment lost 2 bases and the V segment lost 2 bases, leaving 3 bases of the junction unmatched. In germline, CDR1 is SGDLS, CDR2 YYNGEE. The CDR3 loop spans 15 amino acids. CDR3 sequence: CASSVSGSVTDTQYF. The CDR3 DNA follows: TGTGCCAGCAGCGTTAGCGGGAGCGTCACAGATACGCAGTATTTT.